The 32 T cell receptor beta chains below all came from one sample that was sequenced in a study of blood T cell repertoires in COVID-19. Repertoires were generated with immunoSEQ multiplex PCR, while TCRdb's copy carries only in-frame clones and drops some. The sample carries some 200,000 clones, over 75% recorded once. The sequenced material came from peripheral blood. The receptors shown here come from an elderly man with acute or convalescent COVID-19.

This clone was observed once. The genes are TRBV19 and TRBJ2-3; TRBD2 matches at 9 bases. The V gene end was trimmed by 9 bases and the J gene end by 5 bases; junction bases not matched to a gene: 12. The germline gives CDR1 LNHDA, CDR2 SQIVND (reference sequence). This CDR3 is built from 15 residues. CDR3 region: CASEPLAGRGDTQYF. The DNA for the CDR3 is TGTGCCAGCGAGCCTCTAGCGGGAAGGGGAGATACGCAGTATTTT.

V usage is TRBV28 and J usage is TRBJ2-2; D is uncertain. Trimming removed 3 bases from V and 4 bases from J, with 18 bases in between. Per germline, CDR1 MDHEN and CDR2 SYDVKM. This CDR3 comprises 17 residues. The CDR3 loop is CASSFKRLMVRTGELFF. The CDR3 DNA follows: TGTGCCAGCAGTTTTAAGAGACTTATGGTTCGCACCGGGGAGCTGTTTTTT.

The CDR3 nucleotides are TGCGCCAGCAGAACATCCCAAGAGACCCAGTACTTC. It encodes CASRTSQETQYF. This chain joins TRBV5-1 and TRBJ2-5; unclear D gene. The CDR3 extends over 12 amino acids. Trimming stripped 5 bases from V and 1 base from J, with 6 bases between. In germline, CDR1 is SGHRS, CDR2 YFSETQ.

This chain links TRBV29-1 with TRBJ2-4; tentative D call: TRBD1 (6 bases). The CDR3 runs 14 residues. The V end was cut by 6 bases, the J end by 1 base, with 13 bases between. CDR1 is SQVTM and CDR2 is ANQGSEA in the germline V gene. This CDR3 is CSVANRAAKNIQYF. CDR3 nucleotides: TGCAGCGTCGCCAACAGGGCTGCCAAAAACATTCAGTACTTC. The variable domain in full, with the rest retrieved from reference TRBV29-1 and TRBJ2-4, is SAVISQKPSRDICQRGTSLTIQCQVDSQVTMMFWYRQQPGQSLTLIATANQGSEATYESGFVIDKFPISRPNLTFSTLTVSNMSPEDSSIYLCSVANRAAKNIQYFGAGTRLSVL.

V gene TRBV18 combines with J gene TRBJ2-5; a weak D match, TRBD1 (6 bases). The CDR3 contains 13 residues. V dropped 7 bases and J dropped 4 bases, with 13 bases sitting between them. Germline V lookup: CDR1 KGHSH, CDR2 LQKENI. CDR3 nucleotide sequence: TGTGCCAGCTTATCTCAGGGGACAGAGACCCAGTACTTC. Translating it yields CASLSQGTETQYF.

The chain employs TRBV5-1 and TRBJ2-2; 13 bases match TRBD2. The CDR3 contains 16 residues. Trimming removed 4 bases from V and 7 bases from J; junction bases left unmatched: 7. CDR1 and CDR2 from the germline V gene are SGHRS and YFSETQ. As DNA, the CDR3 is TGCGCCAGCAGCACTGGACTAGCGGGAGTTATCGGGGAGCTGTTTTTT. The encoded protein is CASSTGLAGVIGELFF.

A few counts support this clone. The rearrangement links TRBV25-1 to TRBJ1-4; D not certain. The length of the CDR3 is 17 residues. The germline V gene encodes CDR1 MGHDK and CDR2 SYGVNS. V lost 3 bases and J 0 bases, leaving 14 bases between the germline ends. The CDR3 reads CASSDTEVSATNEKLFF. The CDR3 nucleotides read TGTGCCAGCAGTGACACGGAGGTCAGTGCAACTAATGAAAAACTGTTTTTT.

This clone is a singleton in its sample. This sequence joins TRBV19 and TRBJ2-5; the match to TRBD2 covers 7 bases. The CDR3 consists of 15 residues. J was trimmed by 4 bases and V by 1 base; bases with no gene match: 6. Per germline, CDR1 LNHDA and CDR2 SQIVND (reference sequence). The CDR3 region has the DNA TGTGCCAGTAGTATAGCGCTGACGGGGGGAGAGACCCAGTACTTC. Encoded protein: CASSIALTGGETQYF.

The chain links TRBV7-2 to TRBJ1-1; no clear D gene. V was trimmed by 2 bases and J by 0 bases, leaving 10 bases between them. The CDR3 extends over 15 amino acids. The germline V gene encodes CDR1 SGHTA and CDR2 FQGNSA. This CDR3 reads CASSLKQLLNTEAFF. CDR3 sequence (DNA): TGTGCCAGCAGCTTAAAACAGCTACTGAACACTGAAGCTTTCTTT.

This rearrangement joins TRBV5-4 to TRBJ2-2, with D maybe TRBD2 (6 bases). This CDR3 is 16 amino acids long. Trimming cost V 0 bases and J 3 bases, with 12 bases left between them. Germline CDR1 SGHNT, CDR2 YYREEE (reference sequence). The CDR3 spells CASSLVLAWDTGELFF. The CDR3 nucleotides read TGTGCCAGCAGCTTGGTGCTAGCGTGGGACACCGGGGAGCTGTTTTTT.

This chain connects TRBV3-1 (or the pseudogene TRBV3-2) to TRBJ2-5; 11 bases agree with TRBD2. The CDR3 is made up of 17 amino acids. Losses at the gene ends were 0 bases for V and 12 bases for J; bases not matched to a gene: 15. Germline V gene sequence: CDR1 LGHDT, CDR2 YNNKEL (reference sequence). The DNA of the CDR3 is TGTGCCAGCAGCCAAGATATCACTAGCGGGAGTGTCTGCCTCAAGTACTTC. Amino acid sequence: CASSQDITSGSVCLKYF.

V and J are TRBV9 and TRBJ2-7, with 10 bases fitting TRBD1. The J segment lost 6 bases and the V segment lost 4 bases, leaving 19 bases of the junction unmatched. Germline CDR1 reads SGDLS; CDR2 reads YYNGEE. The CDR3 is 18 amino acids. CDR3 amino acids: CASSLGWGCGTGAPEQYV. The CDR3 DNA is TGTGCCAGCAGCTTAGGTTGGGGATGTGGGACAGGGGCCCCCGAGCAGTACGTC.

This clone is a singleton in its sample. The gene calls are TRBV11-2 and TRBJ1-2, with D possibly being TRBD1 (6 bases). Between the trimmed V and J ends, which lost 0 bases and 7 bases, there was a span of 12 bases. The CDR3 is 14 amino acids. CDR1 SGHAT and CDR2 FQNNGV come from the germline V gene. In nucleotides, the CDR3 is TGTGCCAGCAGCTTAGATGCCCAGGGGTTTGGCTACACCTTC. Translated: CASSLDAQGFGYTF.

The chain carries TRBV24-1 and TRBJ2-1, with 9 positions matching TRBD1. The CDR3 loop spans 14 amino acids. CDR1 is KGHDR and CDR2 is SFDVKD in the germline V gene. J gave up 7 bases and V 7 bases, and 7 bases lay outside the gene matches. Here the CDR3 reads CATRPGQGKNEQFF. The CDR3, as DNA: TGTGCCACCAGACCGGGACAGGGAAAGAATGAGCAGTTCTTC.

Regarding this clone: The identical CDR3 is also encoded by other nucleotide sequences in the sample. The chain links TRBV28 to TRBJ2-7; D is uncertain. Germline V gene lookup returns CDR1 MDHEN and CDR2 SYDVKM. V lost 4 bases and J 4 bases, leaving 5 bases between the germline ends. The CDR3 is made up of 11 amino acids. CDR3 nucleotide sequence: TGTGCCAGCAGTTCCCTTTACGAGCAGTACTTC. Residues: CASSSLYEQYF.

The gene calls are TRBV4-3 and TRBJ2-3, with 8 bases matching TRBD2. CDR3 length: 18 amino acids. V lost 1 base and J lost 0; bases outside the gene matches: 9. In germline, CDR1 is LGHNA, CDR2 YSLEER. The CDR3 region has the DNA TGCGCCAGCAGCCAAGTTTTGGCGGGAGGTTTAAGCACAGATACGCAGTATTTT. It encodes CASSQVLAGGLSTDTQYF.

V usage is TRBV9 and J usage is TRBJ2-1; 14 bases are a match to TRBD2. The germline V gene encodes CDR1 SGDLS and CDR2 YYNGEE. The V and J ends lost 0 bases and 7 bases, in that order; junction bases with no gene match: 3. This CDR3 is built from 16 residues. As DNA, the CDR3 is TGTGCCAGCAGCGTAGCGGGGACTAGCGGGAGAAATGAGCAGTTCTTC. As protein: CASSVAGTSGRNEQFF.

This rearrangement joins TRBV27 to TRBJ2-3; D is undetermined. V lost 10 bases, J lost 1 base, and 9 bases lay in between. Germline values: CDR1 MNHEY, CDR2 SMNVEV (reference sequence). The CDR3 contains 12 residues. CDR3 sequence (DNA): TGTGCCACCGGTCGCCGCACAGATACGCAGTATTTT. Amino acid sequence: CATGRRTDTQYF.

This rearrangement joins TRBV19 to TRBJ1-5; 8 nucleotides line up with TRBD1. The CDR3 sequence is 15 residues long. The junction had 8 bases not matched to a gene; V was cut back by 5 bases and J by 5 bases. Germline lookup yields CDR1 LNHDA and CDR2 SQIVND (reference sequence). CDR3 in amino acids: CASSSEGTGYQPQHF. DNA of the CDR3: TGTGCCAGTAGTTCCGAAGGGACAGGATATCAGCCCCAGCATTTT. Complete variable domain (other parts from reference TRBV19 and TRBJ1-5): DGGITQSPKYLFRKEGQNVTLSCEQNLNHDAMYWYRQDPGQGLRLIYYSQIVNDFQKGDIAEGYSVSREKKESFPLTVTSAQKNPTAFYLCASSSEGTGYQPQHFGDGTRLSIL.

This rearrangement joins TRBV7-9 to TRBJ1-5; 7 nucleotides align to TRBD1. Trimming took 5 bases from V and 4 from J; bases not matched to a gene: 5. The CDR3 runs 14 residues. Germline CDR1 and CDR2: SEHNR and FQNEAQ (reference sequence). CDR3: CASSAGQMNQPQHF. CDR3 nucleotides: TGTGCCAGCAGCGCGGGACAGATGAATCAGCCCCAGCATTTT.

The rearrangement uses TRBV3-1 (or the pseudogene TRBV3-2) and TRBJ2-3, with TRBD2 identical over 13 bases. V shed 0 bases, J shed 3 bases, and the junction held 6 bases outside the gene matches. The CDR3 sequence is 18 residues long. CDR1 and CDR2 (germline): LGHDT, YNNKEL (reference sequence). CDR3: CASSQDGLAGVGTDTQYF. The CDR3 DNA sequence: TGTGCCAGCAGCCAAGACGGACTAGCGGGAGTAGGGACAGATACGCAGTATTTT.

The rearrangement joins TRBV29-1 to TRBJ2-5; 8 bases are a match to TRBD1. The J segment lost 5 bases and the V segment lost 8 bases, leaving 10 bases of the junction unmatched. Germline values: CDR1 SQVTM, CDR2 ANQGSEA. There are 13 residues in the CDR3. CDR3 amino acids: CSTLRTGRETQYF. As DNA, the CDR3 is TGCAGCACTTTAAGGACAGGGAGGGAGACCCAGTACTTC.

The chain is built from TRBV7-8 and TRBJ2-2; the D gene is possibly TRBD2 (6 bases). CDR1 is SGHVS and CDR2 is FQNEAQ in the germline V gene. The CDR3 is 16 amino acids. The ends were cut back, 5 bases at V and 5 bases at J, with 18 bases in the middle. DNA for the CDR3: TGTGCCAGCAGCCAACGCGGAGGGCCGGGAACCGGGGAGCTGTTTTTT. Translated: CASSQRGGPGTGELFF.

The CDR3 protein is CASRDPSTGGNQPQHF. CDR3 nucleotide sequence: TGTGCCAGCAGGGACCCCTCGACAGGGGGAAATCAGCCCCAGCATTTT. The chain employs TRBV28 and TRBJ1-5, with 9 bases fitting TRBD1. Germline V gene data show CDR1 as MDHEN and CDR2 as SYDVKM. The junction had 10 bases not matched to a gene; V was cut back by 6 bases and J by 4 bases. The CDR3 is made up of 16 amino acids.

The rearrangement joins TRBV30 to TRBJ1-2; TRBD1 matches at 9 bases. V shed 2 bases, J shed 7 bases, and the junction held 8 bases outside the gene matches. Germline CDR1 GTSNPN, CDR2 SVGIG (reference sequence). The CDR3 consists of 14 residues. CDR3 protein: CAWSSQGAFSGYTF. The CDR3 DNA is TGTGCCTGGAGTTCACAGGGGGCCTTTAGTGGCTACACCTTC.

The chain couples TRBV3-1 (or the pseudogene TRBV3-2) to TRBJ1-6; D is undetermined. The CDR3 is made up of 14 amino acids. Germline V CDR1 and CDR2: LGHDT, YNNKEL (reference sequence). V was shortened by 5 bases and J by 6 bases, with 11 bases between the two germline ends. The CDR3 DNA reads as TGTGCCAGCAGCGTTAAAGAACTTAATTCACCCCTCCACTTT. Amino acid sequence: CASSVKELNSPLHF.

In this sample, this clone turned up once. The chain combines TRBV18 with TRBJ1-4; TRBD1 is a possible D gene (6 bases). This CDR3 comprises 15 residues. V lost 4 bases and J 3 bases, leaving 12 bases between the germline ends. Per the germline V gene, CDR1 is KGHSH and CDR2 is LQKENI. Written as DNA, the CDR3 is TGTGCCAGCTCACGCCAGGCAGGGGCTAATGAAAAACTGTTTTTT. It is translated as CASSRQAGANEKLFF.

The chain employs TRBV3-1 (or the pseudogene TRBV3-2) and TRBJ1-1; D gene unclear. The length of the CDR3 is 12 residues. V lost 1 base to trimming and J lost 9 bases, with 9 bases between them. The germline V gene encodes CDR1 LGHDT and CDR2 YNNKEL (reference sequence). The CDR3 is CASSQGESKAFF. DNA of the CDR3: TGTGCCAGCAGCCAAGGCGAGTCTAAAGCTTTCTTT.

This clone was seen a handful of times. The chain has TRBV4-2 and TRBJ1-2, with a tentative D call TRBD1 (5 bases). Germline-derived CDR1 and CDR2 are LGHNA and YNFKEQ. The V end was cut by 4 bases, the J end by 4 bases, with 10 bases between. The CDR3 is 13 residues long. CDR3 bases: TGTGCCAGCAGCCCACCTGACAGCTATGGCTACACCTTC. Encoded protein: CASSPPDSYGYTF.

The chain has TRBV18 and TRBJ2-5, with D perhaps matching TRBD1 (6 bases). V was shortened by 3 bases and J by 5 bases, with 16 bases between the two germline ends. The CDR3 runs 15 residues. Germline-derived CDR1 and CDR2 are KGHSH and LQKENI. The CDR3 nucleotides read TGTGCCAGCTCACCTAACGACAGGATGGCTGAGACCCAGTACTTC. Encoded protein: CASSPNDRMAETQYF.

CDR3 DNA sequence: TGTGCCAGCAGCTTAACAGGGAGCCGGGAGACCCAGTACTTC. Amino acids: CASSLTGSRETQYF. The chain carries TRBV5-4 and TRBJ2-5, with TRBD1 as a possible D gene (6 bases). Germline CDR1 is SGHNT and CDR2 is YYREEE (reference sequence). Trimming left V 2 bases short and J 5 bases short, with 13 bases between. This CDR3 region has 14 residues.

The chain carries TRBV4-2 and TRBJ2-3; the match to TRBD2 covers 9 bases. The germline V gene has CDR1 LGHNA and CDR2 YNFKEQ. CDR3 length: 20 residues. J gave up 0 bases and V 1 base, and 14 bases lay outside the gene matches. The DNA for the CDR3 is TGTGCCAGCAGCCAAGGCTTGACTAGCGGCTCATTTACTAGCACAGATACGCAGTATTTT. Translating gives CASSQGLTSGSFTSTDTQYF.